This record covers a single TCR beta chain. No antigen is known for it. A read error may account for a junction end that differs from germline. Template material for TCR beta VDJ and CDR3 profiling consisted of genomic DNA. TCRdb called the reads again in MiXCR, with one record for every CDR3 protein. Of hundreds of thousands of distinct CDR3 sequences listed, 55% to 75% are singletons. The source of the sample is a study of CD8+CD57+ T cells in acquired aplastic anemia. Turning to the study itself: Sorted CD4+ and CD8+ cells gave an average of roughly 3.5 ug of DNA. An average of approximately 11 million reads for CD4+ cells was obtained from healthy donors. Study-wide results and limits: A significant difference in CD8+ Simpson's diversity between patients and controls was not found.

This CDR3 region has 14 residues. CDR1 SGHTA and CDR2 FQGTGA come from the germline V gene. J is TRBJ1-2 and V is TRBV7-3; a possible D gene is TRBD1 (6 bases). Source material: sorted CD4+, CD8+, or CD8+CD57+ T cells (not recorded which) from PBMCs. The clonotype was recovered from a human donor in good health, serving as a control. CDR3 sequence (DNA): TGTGCCAGTCGTGACTGGGCAGGGGACCCTCGGAGCAGCTTC. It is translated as CASRDWAGDPRSSF.